These T cell receptor beta chains were read from a single sample in a study of beta chain features in type 1 diabetes. Produced via immunoSEQ multiplex PCR; TCRdb's table is partial and in-frame only. This sample has under 400,000 clones, with 10% to 15% found just once. Material for sequencing was naive CD4+ T cells from blood. The receptors derive from a man in his late teens or twenties in good health. Both conserved end residues are part of each CDR3. A D gene is named only where the DNA matches it firmly. The size of a clone is reported for some rows only, either as once, few or many, or as a class for expanded clones.

D,V,size,J,CDR3,DNA
TRBD1,TRBV4-3,NA,TRBJ2-1,CASSQPGQGRNEQFF,TGCGCCAGCAGCCAACCGGGACAGGGTCGCAATGAGCAGTTCTTC
NA,TRBV4-3,NA,TRBJ2-7,CASSQVLAENYEQYF,TGCGCCAGCAGCCAAGTTTTGGCGGAGAACTACGAGCAGTACTTC
TRBD2,TRBV18,few,TRBJ2-5,CASSPTSGMYQETQYF,TGTGCCAGCTCACCGACTAGCGGGATGTACCAAGAGACCCAGTACTTC
NA,TRBV4-1,NA,TRBJ2-7,CASSPIGQRRTYEQYF,TGCGCCAGCAGCCCGATAGGACAGCGGAGAACCTACGAGCAGTACTTC
TRBD2,TRBV7-6,NA,TRBJ2-7,CASSPLRGGSIYEQYF,TGTGCCAGCAGCCCTCTTCGGGGGGGGAGCATCTACGAGCAGTACTTC
NA,TRBV2,NA,TRBJ1-2,CASSVEVTDYGYTF,TGTGCCAGCAGTGTCGAGGTTACGGACTATGGCTACACCTTC
NA,TRBV6-1,few,TRBJ2-7,CASKYRGQYF,TGTGCCAGCAAGTATCGGGGGCAGTACTTC
NA,TRBV30,NA,TRBJ1-1,CAWADLNTEAFF,TGTGCCTGGGCGGACTTGAACACTGAAGCTTTCTTT
TRBD2,TRBV30,few,TRBJ2-7,CAWSLAGGGSYEQYF,TGTGCCTGGTCGCTAGCGGGAGGGGGATCCTACGAGCAGTACTTC
TRBD1,TRBV4-3,few,TRBJ2-3,CASSRLGGQSTDTQYF,TGCGCCAGCAGCCGATTAGGGGGCCAGTCCACAGATACGCAGTATTTT
NA,TRBV5-1,few,TRBJ2-3,CASTFSDTQYF,TGCGCCAGCACCTTCTCAGATACGCAGTATTTT
TRBD2,TRBV4-2,few,TRBJ2-1,CASSRLAGLAKFF,TGTGCCAGCAGCCGCCTGGCCGGACTAGCCAAGTTCTTC
TRBD2,TRBV28,NA,TRBJ2-7,CASSLLAGGYEQYF,TGTGCCAGCAGTTTATTAGCGGGGGGATACGAGCAGTACTTC
TRBD1,TRBV28,NA,TRBJ2-7,CASSSSPGQGLYEQYF,TGTGCCAGCAGTTCATCGCCGGGACAGGGTTTGTACGAGCAGTACTTC
TRBD1,TRBV5-1,NA,TRBJ2-1,CASSPGTGGAILDEQFF,TGCGCCAGCAGCCCAGGGACAGGGGGCGCGATATTGGATGAGCAGTTCTTC
NA,TRBV30,few,TRBJ2-5,CAWSVRWGPTQETQYF,TGTGCCTGGAGTGTACGGTGGGGGCCCACTCAAGAGACCCAGTACTTC